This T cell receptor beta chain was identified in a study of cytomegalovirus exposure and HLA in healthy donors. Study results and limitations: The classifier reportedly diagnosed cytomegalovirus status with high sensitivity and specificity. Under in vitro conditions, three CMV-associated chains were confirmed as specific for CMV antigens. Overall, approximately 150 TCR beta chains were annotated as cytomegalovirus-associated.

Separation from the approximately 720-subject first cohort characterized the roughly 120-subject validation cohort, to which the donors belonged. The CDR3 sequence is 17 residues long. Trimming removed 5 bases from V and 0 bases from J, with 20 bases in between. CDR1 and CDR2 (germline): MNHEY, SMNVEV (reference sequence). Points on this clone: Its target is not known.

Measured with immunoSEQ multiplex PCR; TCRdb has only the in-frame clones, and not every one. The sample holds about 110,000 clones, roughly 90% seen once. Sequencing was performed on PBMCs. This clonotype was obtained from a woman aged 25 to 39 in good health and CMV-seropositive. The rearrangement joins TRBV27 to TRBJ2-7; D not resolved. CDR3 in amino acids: CASSPYPPGISSYEQYF. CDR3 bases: TGTGCCAGCAGTCCCTATCCCCCAGGAATTAGCTCCTACGAGCAGTACTTC.